Listed here is a single T cell receptor beta chain. Its target is unknown. This sample is drawn from a study of T cell responses to AZD1222 COVID-19 vaccine. Study findings and constraints: Clonal diversity was possibly underestimated, and white British individuals and females predominated among donors. Close to half of spike-specific TCRs reportedly recognize unmutated variant regions. Just five to seven people given AZD1222 tested seropositive at baseline. Spike-wide coverage was observed for vaccine-associated CD4 TCRs, with dominant responses at 160-218 and 743-854.

The method was immunoSEQ multiplex PCR; TCRdb's version includes in-frame clones alone and lacks a portion of them. Altogether tens of thousands of clones are present, around 90% being singletons, with the ten largest covering approximately 4.9%. Germline CDR1 and CDR2: LGHDT and YNNKEL (reference sequence). V was trimmed by 2 bases and J by 4 bases, leaving 11 bases between them. The CDR3 has 14 residues. This TCR was sampled from an adult in good health. The sample in question was peripheral blood, obtained on day 0 of AZD1222 vaccination. The chain joins TRBV3-1 (or the pseudogene TRBV3-2) to TRBJ1-2; D is possibly TRBD1 (5 bases). CDR3 in amino acids: CASSQQQVGYGYTF. CDR3 bases: TGTGCCAGCAGCCAACAACAGGTCGGCTATGGCTACACCTTC.